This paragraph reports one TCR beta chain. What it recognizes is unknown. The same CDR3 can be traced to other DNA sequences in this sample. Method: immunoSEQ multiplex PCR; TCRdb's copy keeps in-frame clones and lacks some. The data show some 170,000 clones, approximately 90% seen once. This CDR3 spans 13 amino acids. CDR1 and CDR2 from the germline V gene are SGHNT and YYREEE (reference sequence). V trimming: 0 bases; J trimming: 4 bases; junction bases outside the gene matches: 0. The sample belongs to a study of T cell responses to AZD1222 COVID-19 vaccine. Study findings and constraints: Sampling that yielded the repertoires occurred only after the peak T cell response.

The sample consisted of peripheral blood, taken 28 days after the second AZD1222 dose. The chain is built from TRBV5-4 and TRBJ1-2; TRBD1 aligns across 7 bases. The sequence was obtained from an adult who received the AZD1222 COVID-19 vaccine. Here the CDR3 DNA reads TGTGCCAGCAGCTTGGACAGGGGCTATGGCTACACCTTC. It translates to CASSLDRGYGYTF. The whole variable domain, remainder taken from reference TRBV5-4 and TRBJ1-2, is ETGVTQSPTHLIKTRGQQVTLRCSSQSGHNTVSWYQQALGQGPQFIFQYYREEENGRGNFPPRFSGLQFPNYSSELNVNALELDDSALYLCASSLDRGYGYTFGSGTRLTVV.